This passage covers 27 T cell receptor beta chains from one sample sequenced in a study of blood T cell repertoires in COVID-19 (dated by TCRdb to 2019 to 2021). Libraries were built with the immunoSEQ multiplex PCR assay. The source is immuneACCESS, and TCRdb retained only in-frame sequences with V and J called. Part of the clones is not carried over; for the studies checked, unresolved V genes explain less than half of this, and the remainder is unexplained. Recorded for this sample are roughly 150,000 clones; around 82% of them occurred a single time. The top ten clones comprise roughly 2% of the sample. The sample taken for sequencing was peripheral blood. The receptors originated from a woman older than 75 with acute or convalescent COVID-19.

The gene calls are TRBV5-4 and TRBJ2-5, with D maybe TRBD2 (6 bases). Trimming pared 4 bases from V and 3 bases from J, leaving 10 bases between. Germline values: CDR1 SGHNT, CDR2 YYREEE (reference sequence). The CDR3 runs to 13 residues. CDR3 DNA: TGTGCCAGCAGCGCCGGGACTGAAGAGACCCAGTACTTC. Translation gives CASSAGTEETQYF.

The chain combines TRBV19 with TRBJ2-1; D remains ambiguous. The CDR3 is 15 residues long. V dropped 5 bases and J dropped 1 base, with 12 bases sitting between them. Germline V gene data show CDR1 as LNHDA and CDR2 as SQIVND (reference sequence). Here the CDR3 reads CASSLLVGSYNEQFF. The CDR3 DNA sequence: TGTGCCAGTAGTCTCCTGGTCGGGTCCTACAATGAGCAGTTCTTC.

The CDR3 reads CASSIDPGTGGAETQYF. The CDR3 DNA follows: TGTGCCAGTAGTATAGACCCAGGGACAGGGGGCGCAGAGACCCAGTACTTC. V is TRBV19 and J is TRBJ2-5; 12 bases fit TRBD1. J was trimmed by 4 bases and V by 0 bases; bases with no gene match: 6. Germline lookup yields CDR1 LNHDA and CDR2 SQIVND (reference sequence). The CDR3 has 17 amino acids.

The V gene is TRBV2, the J gene TRBJ2-4; maybe TRBD2 (5 bases). Per germline, CDR1 SNHLY and CDR2 FYNNEI. There are 15 residues in the CDR3. Trimming stripped 4 bases from V and 1 base from J, with 11 bases between. CDR3 nucleotides: TGTGCCAGCAGTGTGGCACTAGGGGCCAAAAACATTCAGTACTTC. It specifies CASSVALGAKNIQYF.

This clone was recorded once. The chain couples TRBV6-1 to TRBJ1-1; weak D call: TRBD1 (6 bases). V gave up 3 bases and J gave up 3 bases, with 11 bases separating them. There are 14 residues in the CDR3. The germline gives CDR1 MNHNS, CDR2 SASEGT. The CDR3: CASSDRGDDTEAFF. The CDR3 bases are TGTGCCAGCAGTGACAGGGGTGACGACACTGAAGCTTTCTTT.

The J gene is TRBJ1-6, the V gene TRBV7-9; D is unclear. CDR1 and CDR2 from the germline V gene are SEHNR and FQNEAQ (reference sequence). The V gene lost 4 bases and the J gene lost 6 bases, with 13 bases spanning the gap. The CDR3 runs to 15 residues. The CDR3 DNA follows: TGTGCCAGCAGCTCCGCGCAGACAAGTAATTCACCCCTCCACTTT. It translates to CASSSAQTSNSPLHF.

V is TRBV6-1 and J is TRBJ1-2; D is ambiguous. V was pared by 1 base and J by 7 bases, with 19 bases between. The length of the CDR3 is 16 residues. Germline values: CDR1 MNHNS, CDR2 SASEGT. CDR3 DNA: TGTGCCAGCAGTGAAGTAGCGAGGGCGGGCGGCGGTGGCTACACCTTC. Protein sequence: CASSEVARAGGGGYTF.

The chain has TRBV30 and TRBJ2-2; the match to TRBD2 covers 12 bases. V was pared by 1 base and J by 5 bases, with 2 bases of the junction left unmatched. Germline-derived CDR1 and CDR2 are GTSNPN and SVGIG (reference sequence). The CDR3 runs to 15 residues. The CDR3 loop is CAWSAGLAGTGELFF. The DNA of the CDR3 is TGTGCCTGGAGTGCGGGACTAGCGGGTACCGGGGAGCTGTTTTTT.

The chain couples TRBV18 to TRBJ2-7; TRBD2 matches at 7 bases. CDR1 is KGHSH, CDR2 LQKENI, per germline. Germline trimming cut 1 base from V and 6 bases from J; bases unmatched to any gene: 12. This CDR3 has 16 residues. In DNA, the CDR3 is TGTGCCAGCTCACCACTTGGGAGCGGGGCCGGTTCCGAGCAGTACTTC. The encoded protein is CASSPLGSGAGSEQYF.

J is TRBJ2-4 and V is TRBV28, with TRBD1 matching over 8 bases. J lost 5 bases, V lost 5 bases, and 14 bases had no gene match. Germline CDR1 is MDHEN and CDR2 is SYDVKM. The CDR3 covers 17 residues. DNA for the CDR3: TGTGCCAGCAGTACTTGGGCAGGGGGCAAGGAGGAAAACATTCAGTACTTC. Residues: CASSTWAGGKEENIQYF.

The chain joins TRBV7-2 to TRBJ1-1, with a possible D match to TRBD1 (6 bases). The CDR3 length is 14 residues. V lost 1 base and J 0 bases, leaving 6 bases between the germline ends. Germline assignment: CDR1 SGHTA and CDR2 FQGNSA. CDR3 sequence (DNA): TGTGCCAGCAGCTTAGGACAGGTGAACACTGAAGCTTTCTTT. Translating gives CASSLGQVNTEAFF.

The chain is built from TRBV2 and TRBJ2-7; the D gene is possibly TRBD1 (6 bases). This CDR3 is built from 13 residues. The V gene's germline CDR1 is SNHLY and CDR2 FYNNEI. Trimming removed 7 bases from V and 7 bases from J, with 17 bases in between. The CDR3, as DNA: TGTGCCAGCAAGGGACACGGAGTGGGGGAGCAGTACTTC. It translates to CASKGHGVGEQYF. Supplemented by reference TRBV2 and TRBJ2-7, the full variable domain reads EPEVTQTPSHQVTQMGQEVILRCVPISNHLYFYWYRQILGQKVEFLVSFYNNEISEKSEIFDDQFSVERPDGSNFTLKIRSTKLEDSAMYFCASKGHGVGEQYFGPGTRLTVT.

V is TRBV9 and J is TRBJ1-6; TRBD1 agrees at 7 bases. The V gene end was trimmed by 0 bases and the J gene end by 5 bases; junction bases not matched to a gene: 2. This CDR3 contains 15 residues. From germline, CDR1 is SGDLS and CDR2 YYNGEE. CDR3: CASSVVGTDNSPLHF. The CDR3 DNA reads as TGTGCCAGCAGCGTAGTAGGGACAGATAATTCACCCCTCCACTTT.

V is TRBV15 and J is TRBJ2-1; the D gene is possibly TRBD1 (6 bases). V shed 2 bases and J shed 7 bases, with 6 bases lying between them. CDR1 LNHNV and CDR2 YYDKDF come from the germline V gene (reference sequence). CDR3 length equals 12 residues. The CDR3 loop reads CATSRRGNEQFF. DNA of the CDR3: TGTGCCACCAGCAGAAGGGGGAATGAGCAGTTCTTC.

This clone has at least ten counts. The chain links TRBV5-1 to TRBJ2-5; the match to TRBD2 covers 10 bases. Trimming took 0 bases from V and 1 from J; bases not matched to a gene: 3. Germline CDR1 is SGHRS and CDR2 is YFSETQ. This CDR3 contains 16 residues. The CDR3 nucleotides are TGCGCCAGCAGCTTGGAACCTAGCGGGAGCCAAGAGACCCAGTACTTC. Residues: CASSLEPSGSQETQYF.

CDR3 coding DNA: TGTGCCAGCAGCTTGACAGGGGAGGGCTACACCTTC. It is translated as CASSLTGEGYTF. This chain uses TRBV5-6 with TRBJ1-2; 7 nucleotides line up with TRBD1. This CDR3 is built from 12 residues. V lost 1 base and J lost 8; bases outside the gene matches: 2. Germline assignment: CDR1 SGHDT and CDR2 YYEEEE.

The chain combines TRBV18 with TRBJ2-5; 10 bases match TRBD1. The V gene end was trimmed by 3 bases and the J gene end by 6 bases; junction bases not matched to a gene: 4. The CDR3 has 14 residues. Germline assignment: CDR1 KGHSH and CDR2 LQKENI. The chain's CDR3 is CASSPDRGQKTQYF. The DNA of the CDR3 is TGTGCCAGCTCACCTGACAGGGGGCAGAAGACCCAGTACTTC. Variable domain in full (rest from reference TRBV18 and TRBJ2-5): NAGVMQNPRHLVRRRGQEARLRCSPMKGHSHVYWYRQLPEEGLKFMVYLQKENIIDESGMPKERFSAEFPKEGPSILRIQQVVRGDSAAYFCASSPDRGQKTQYFGPGTRLLVL.

This chain uses TRBV2 with TRBJ1-5, with D possibly TRBD1 on 5 matching bases. This CDR3 spans 16 amino acids. Trimming cost V 7 bases and J 1 base, with 17 bases left between them. Germline CDR1 is SNHLY and CDR2 is FYNNEI. CDR3 in amino acids: CASTPYLRGSNQPQHF. The CDR3 DNA sequence: TGTGCCAGCACCCCGTACTTAAGGGGAAGCAATCAGCCCCAGCATTTT.

The V gene is TRBV15, the J gene TRBJ2-5; 8 bases agree with TRBD2. Germline values: CDR1 LNHNV, CDR2 YYDKDF (reference sequence). Trimming cost V 1 base and J 3 bases; bases outside gene matches: 4. The CDR3 contains 15 residues. The CDR3 spells CATSRAFSGEETQYF. DNA of the CDR3: TGTGCCACCAGCAGAGCCTTTAGCGGGGAAGAGACCCAGTACTTC.

This clone was seen more than once but under ten times. The V call is TRBV19, the J call TRBJ2-2, with TRBD1 identical over 8 bases. Trimming cost V 10 bases and J 7 bases; bases outside gene matches: 11. The CDR3 is made up of 14 amino acids. Per the germline V gene, CDR1 is LNHDA and CDR2 is SQIVND (reference sequence). The CDR3 reads CATTGGPTIGELFF. CDR3 bases: TGTGCCACTACAGGGGGGCCGACCATCGGGGAGCTGTTTTTT. Combining the CDR3 with reference TRBV19 and TRBJ2-2 gives the whole variable domain DGGITQSPKYLFRKEGQNVTLSCEQNLNHDAMYWYRQDPGQGLRLIYYSQIVNDFQKGDIAEGYSVSREKKESFPLTVTSAQKNPTAFYLCATTGGPTIGELFFGEGSRLTVL.

V is TRBV25-1 and J is TRBJ2-7; TRBD1 matches 7 bases. The junction had 7 bases not matched to a gene; V was cut back by 3 bases and J by 5 bases. The CDR3 extends over 14 amino acids. Germline lookup yields CDR1 MGHDK and CDR2 SYGVNS. The CDR3 DNA reads TGTGCCAGCAGTGACCGGACAGGCGGCCACGAGCAGTACTTC. Amino acid sequence: CASSDRTGGHEQYF.

The chain combines TRBV3-1 (or the pseudogene TRBV3-2) with TRBJ2-1; tentative D call: TRBD2 (6 bases). This CDR3 contains 12 residues. Germline V gives CDR1 LGHDT, CDR2 YNNKEL (reference sequence). V lost 1 base to trimming and J lost 9 bases, with 7 bases between them. The CDR3 sequence: CASSQVGGEQFF. In DNA, the CDR3 is TGTGCCAGCAGCCAAGTCGGGGGTGAGCAGTTCTTC.

This clone was picked up a small number of times. The chain couples TRBV5-5 to TRBJ2-7, with TRBD1 matching 8 bases. CDR1 and CDR2 from the germline V gene are SGHKS and YYEKEE (reference sequence). The trim removed 0 bases at V and 6 bases at J, leaving 11 bases unmatched. The CDR3 runs 16 residues. The DNA of the CDR3 is TGTGCCAGCAGCTTGGTGGGTGGACAGGGCGCCGCCGAGCAGTACTTC. Residues: CASSLVGGQGAAEQYF.

The chain couples TRBV30 to TRBJ2-7, with TRBD1 identical over 7 bases. J lost 1 base, V lost 1 base, and 7 bases had no gene match. The CDR3 is made up of 15 amino acids. Looked up from germline, CDR1 is GTSNPN and CDR2 is SVGIG (reference sequence). As DNA, the CDR3 is TGTGCCTGGAGTGGAAAACAGGGGTCTTCCTACGAGCAGTACTTC. Protein: CAWSGKQGSSYEQYF.

The genes are TRBV7-2 and TRBJ2-7; no definite D call. The CDR3 extends over 11 amino acids. Germline-derived CDR1 and CDR2 are SGHTA and FQGNSA. V was clipped by 5 bases and J by 3 bases, with 5 bases between them. This CDR3 is CASSPGYEQYF. CDR3 nucleotides: TGTGCCAGCAGCCCCGGCTACGAGCAGTACTTC. The entire variable domain, with the rest obtained from reference TRBV7-2 and TRBJ2-7, is as follows: GAGVSQSPSNKVTEKGKDVELRCDPISGHTALYWYRQSLGQGLEFLIYFQGNSAPDKSGLPSDRFSAERTGGSVSTLTIQRTQQEDSAVYLCASSPGYEQYFGPGTRLTVT.

The chain carries TRBV18 and TRBJ2-1; a weak D match, TRBD1 (6 bases). V dropped 2 bases and J dropped 5 bases, with 10 bases sitting between them. This CDR3 has 14 amino acids. CDR1 is KGHSH and CDR2 is LQKENI in the germline V gene. For the CDR3, the DNA is TGTGCCAGCTCACCAAGACAGGCAGACAATGAGCAGTTCTTC. This translates into CASSPRQADNEQFF.

J is TRBJ2-2 and V is TRBV28, with TRBD2 identical over 11 bases. V shed 6 bases and J 1 base; nucleotides not matched to a gene: 7. The CDR3 sequence is 17 residues long. The germline V gene has CDR1 MDHEN and CDR2 SYDVKM. CDR3 sequence reads: CASRPPTSGGNTGELFF. CDR3 coding DNA: TGTGCCAGCAGACCCCCAACTAGCGGGGGGAACACCGGGGAGCTGTTTTTT.